This TCR beta chain was identified during a study of cytomegalovirus exposure and HLA in healthy donors (dated by TCRdb to 2015 to 2018). Background on the whole study: An earlier analysis of some 600 of the donors reported under 300 Gb of sequence data and 117 million unique TCR beta sequences obtained from around 170 million T cells. Approximately 300 gigabases of sequencing data and approximately 91 million unique TCR sequences made up an early release that covered several hundred HLA-typed donors. Of the 398 genotyped donors, roughly 76% were placed in the genetic ancestry cluster associated with self-reported Caucasian donors. The aim of the study was to test whether cataloging public T cell receptors could identify signatures of past pathogen exposure. The study used immunosequencing to profile the T cell repertoires of approximately 650 subjects and linked those repertoires to cytomegalovirus serostatus. A separate validation cohort of about 110 different subjects was used in addition to the 666-subject first cohort. High-throughput TCR immunosequencing, statistical association of individual TCRs with disease status, and machine learning were combined to predict cytomegalovirus infection status. To study patterns of TCR occurrence, a later analysis re-analyzed previously published TCR beta repertoires from 650 to 750 donors and added high-resolution HLA genotyping. Rather than using new phenotypic data, the later analysis identified candidate immune exposures from TCR beta sequences and from how often those sequences occurred across donors. To decide whether each TCR beta V gene segment behaved as functional or pseudogenic, an earlier analysis of 587 of the donors relied on high-throughput TCR beta sequencing. Donor age, sex, ethnicity and CMV serostatus were compiled alongside the repertoire data. Genome-wide SNP genotypes for about 65% of the 666 donors were used in a later genetic analysis, which treated that subset as a discovery cohort. All discovery cohort repertoires had been generated using a single sequencing platform. Both class I and class II loci were covered by HLA typing, at four-digit resolution. Typing coverage differed by locus: A, B, C, DRB1 and DQB1 were typed in roughly 620-630 donors, DQA1 in roughly 500, DPA1 in roughly 590, and DPB1 in 472. About five DR-DQ haplotypes were handled as single units for association and clustering, since linkage in the cohort was strong. On average, about 240,000 unique TCR beta nucleotide sequences were sequenced per donor among 398 genotyped donors of the cohort, with 15% to 20% of those sequences being non-productive. Results and caveats for the whole study, not just this receptor: The 87-base-pair reads could not distinguish some IMGT-functional V segments, including TRBV6-2 and TRBV6-3, so those segments were excluded. Because HLA typing was missing for some donors at each locus, association tests included only the typed subset. A total of some 180 TCR beta chains were listed by the study as associated with cytomegalovirus. A later analysis associated 15,000 to 20,000 TCR beta sequences with specific HLA alleles at a false discovery rate of 0.05. Only TCR beta chains were sequenced in this cohort, and the absence of alpha or paired-chain data limited detectable features. Cytomegalovirus status was reported to be diagnosed by the classifier with high specificity and sensitivity in both the original and validation cohorts. According to the authors, the approach could potentially be generalized to other disease states and immunological phenotypes. According to a later genetic analysis, donors in an Asian-associated ancestry cluster had fewer N-insertions in productive TCRs than the approximately 670-donor mean. Several of the top co-occurrence clusters appeared to be linked to parvovirus B19, influenza, CMV and Epstein-Barr virus, according to a later analysis. Roughly uniform sequencing depth across donors was assumed in presence/absence analyses, although this assumption may not hold. In a later genetic analysis, a missense DCLRE1C variant was associated with V-gene and J-gene trimming of TCR beta chains, and the association was replicated in an independent cohort. Most TCR sequences were observed very rarely across donors, whereas some public TCRs were present in many individuals. In vitro tests confirmed that a few of the cytomegalovirus-associated TCR beta chains recognize cytomegalovirus antigens. In an earlier analysis of 500 to 650 of the donors, most TCR beta V segments appeared in productive rearrangements about 87% or about 30% of the time, broadly matching IMGT annotations. A later analysis found that TCR association rates varied across HLA loci, with DRB1 alleles showing the most associated TCRs and HLA-C alleles the fewest. A further reported finding was that TCR beta sequences accurately predicted the HLA-A and HLA-B alleles for most subjects in the first cohort. Most CMV-associated TCR beta chains appeared to be HLA-restricted in a later analysis, and the HLA associations seemed to be driven largely by CMV exposure. A group of highly shared sequence variants was considered likely to be a technical artifact of the sequencing pipeline. Strong co-occurrence of HLA alleles, especially DR and DQ, made assigning TCR associations to individual alleles difficult. Correlated functional status among segregating V segments might be attributable to linkage disequilibrium, but an unknown experimental factor could not be ruled out. Immune exposure information for the cohort was limited to CMV serostatus. In a later analysis, HLA-associated TCR beta chains were found to be more clonally expanded and to have lower generation probabilities than equally common non-associated chains. Because counts were too low, 15 to 20 rarely observed V segments, including chromosome 9 orphons, were excluded from the earlier analysis of some 590 of the donors.

Libraries were prepared through the immunoSEQ multiplex PCR assay. The multiplex PCR relied on a mix of 60 forward primers for TCR Vbeta segments and 13 reverse primers for TCR Jbeta segments. The CDR3 region of rearranged TCR beta genes was amplified from genomic DNA with a multiplex PCR assay. The Illumina HiSeq System was used to sequence the amplified TCR beta libraries as 87-base-pair reads. On the authors' methods: A later analysis tallied some 79 million unique TCR beta chains across the 610 or so repertoires, and about 12 million of those chains were shared by two or more donors. A nearest-neighbor algorithm error-corrected the raw reads and collapsed the reads into unique sequences, merging closely related sequences to remove PCR and sequencing errors. Alignment of CDR3 sequences to IMGT reference sequences was used to assign V, D and J gene segments. For a sequence to be retained, a match of at least six nucleotides to both a V gene segment and a J gene segment was required. Rearrangements were classified as productive when the CDR3 lacked stop codons and remained in frame with V and J, and all other rearrangements were classified as non-productive. Following IMGT convention, CDR3 was defined as the stretch from the second conserved V-encoded cysteine up to the conserved J-encoded phenylalanine. In an earlier analysis of more than 550 of the donors, sequences lacking an unambiguous match to a single V gene segment were excluded. An earlier analysis of some 610 of the donors called V segments functional above 56.7% productive rearrangements and segregating when the between-donor standard deviation exceeded 5%. To diagnose cytomegalovirus status from the catalog of TCR beta chain sequences, a statistical classification framework was built. A later analysis assigned V and J genes by comparing TCR nucleotide sequences with IMGT/GENE-DB human TR gene sequences. Using the TCRdist pipeline, a later analysis assigned CDR3 sequences along with most-parsimonious VDJ recombination scenarios. In a later analysis, each TCR beta chain was defined by its CDR3 amino acid sequence together with its V-gene family, and reads without a unique V-gene family were excluded. In a later analysis, 450 to 600 highly shared, low-generation-probability nucleotide sequences were removed to address suspected cross-contamination and a sequencing artifact. A later analysis calculated a clonal expansion index for each public chain from normalized within-repertoire ranks of inferred template counts. A later analysis computed generation probabilities with a VDJ recombination model fitted to out-of-frame rearrangements, and checked the results against IGoR. Hypergeometric tests were used in a later analysis to score TCR-TCR, TCR-HLA and TCR-CMV co-occurrence, with a repertoire-size bias correction applied to the TCR pairs. In a later analysis, false discovery rates were estimated by permuting HLA or CMV assignments 20 times. In a later analysis, co-occurring TCRs were grouped with DBSCAN, and TCRdist sequence similarity was added when clustering was performed within HLA-allele-positive subsets. Repertoires with fewer than 30,000 or more than 120,000 public chains, plus five repertoires with anomalous nucleotide sharing, were excluded from co-occurrence clustering. TCRdb re-hosts the immuneACCESS table, in-frame sequences only. Its copies lack some clones; in the studies checked, an unresolved V gene accounts for under half of them, and the cause for the rest is not known. That table is the source of V, J and clone size, and D and trimming were worked out from the DNA. This sample's records show tens of thousands of clones. The ten largest account for about 2.9% of the sample.

The cohort consisted of 670 or so healthy bone marrow donors. At the time of sampling, every cohort member was nominally healthy, though immune exposures that went unrecorded were likely present. The donor was CMV seronegative and belonged to the group of around 350 seronegative cohort members. Each donor provided a peripheral blood sample, and peripheral blood mononuclear cells were used for TCR beta sequencing. Genomic DNA was extracted from the blood cell samples with the Qiagen DNeasy Blood Extraction Kit. For this clone: It has no known antigen specificity.

The V end gives up 5 bases and the J end 2 bases, leaving 5 bases in the junction not matched to a gene. There are 15 amino acids in the CDR3, from cysteine to phenylalanine inclusive. CDR3 DNA is the only sequence kept; it has 45 bases, read in frame from the first base. Taken from the germline V gene, the CDR1 and CDR2 loops are MNHNS and SASEGT. The clonotype originates from a man between 35 and 55 years old in good health and CMV-seronegative. Sequencing used PBMCs. This chain joins TRBV6-1 to TRBJ1-3; 8 central nucleotides agree with TRBD1. The CDR3 loop reads CASSKQTGAGNTIYF. Read as DNA, the sequence is TGTGCCAGCAGTAAACAGACAGGGGCTGGAAACACCATATATTTT.